This is a list of T cell receptor beta chains from one sample in a study of T cells after yellow fever vaccination. MiXCR was run by TCRdb on the 5' RACE reads, yielding one entry per CDR3 protein. Of about 360,000 distinct CDR3 sequences in the sample, roughly 6.1% are singletons; the top ten hold 15%. Specimen: PBMCs, collected 5 days after the yellow fever booster vaccination. The receptors derive from a man under 40 who received the YFV17D yellow fever vaccine. The CDR3 runs from the conserved cysteine through the conserved F or W. The D gene is left open where the match is weak. Where a row states a size, it is once, few, many or the class of an expanded clone; other rows omit it.

j_call: TRBJ2-7
d_call: TRBD2
clone_size: few
v_call: TRBV7-2
cdr3_nt: TGTGCCAGCAGCTTGGGACTAGCGGGAATAAGGTCCTACGAGCAGTACTTC
cdr3_aa: CASSLGLAGIRSYEQYF

j_call: TRBJ2-3
d_call: TRBD2
clone_size: many
v_call: TRBV11-2
cdr3_nt: TGTGCCAGCAGCGCACTTATTCGCGGACTAGCGGGACCACCTAGCACAGATACGCAGTATTTT
cdr3_aa: CASSALIRGLAGPPSTDTQYF

j_call: TRBJ1-3
d_call: NA
clone_size: NA
v_call: TRBV5-1
cdr3_nt: TGCGCCAGCAGCTGGTCATCTGGAAACACCATATATTTT
cdr3_aa: CASSWSSGNTIYF

j_call: TRBJ2-2
d_call: TRBD2
clone_size: NA
v_call: TRBV5-1
cdr3_nt: TGCGCCAGCAGCTTCGACGGACTAGCGGGAGTCACCGGGGAGCTGTTTTTT
cdr3_aa: CASSFDGLAGVTGELFF

j_call: TRBJ1-1
d_call: NA
clone_size: few
v_call: TRBV12-3/TRBV12-4
cdr3_nt: TGTGCCAGCAGTTTAGGACCCGACAACACTGAAGCTTTCTTT
cdr3_aa: CASSLGPDNTEAFF

j_call: TRBJ2-1
d_call: NA
clone_size: few
v_call: TRBV15
cdr3_nt: TGTGCCACCAGCACAAGCGGTGTATCCTACAATGAGCAGTTCTTC
cdr3_aa: CATSTSGVSYNEQFF

j_call: TRBJ2-3
d_call: NA
clone_size: many
v_call: TRBV7-2
cdr3_nt: TGTGCCAGCAGCTCCCCCGGGGGATACACAGATACGCAGTATTTT
cdr3_aa: CASSSPGGYTDTQYF

j_call: TRBJ2-1
d_call: NA
clone_size: NA
v_call: TRBV7-2
cdr3_nt: TGTGCCAGCAGCTTAGTACGTCTAGCTGAAGGGACGAATGAGCAGTTCTTC
cdr3_aa: CASSLVRLAEGTNEQFF

j_call: TRBJ1-3
d_call: NA
clone_size: NA
v_call: TRBV7-8
cdr3_nt: TGTGCCAGTTGTCGCAGAGACCCTGGAAACACCATATATTTT
cdr3_aa: CASCRRDPGNTIYF

j_call: TRBJ2-7
d_call: TRBD2
clone_size: many
v_call: TRBV5-1
cdr3_nt: TGCGCCAGTCGAGTAGCGGGAGGGCCCTACGAGCAGTACTTC
cdr3_aa: CASRVAGGPYEQYF

j_call: TRBJ2-4
d_call: NA
clone_size: NA
v_call: TRBV12-3/TRBV12-4
cdr3_nt: TGTGCCAGCAGTTTTCTCGGAAACCGAGCCAAAAACATTCAGTACTTC
cdr3_aa: CASSFLGNRAKNIQYF

j_call: TRBJ2-2
d_call: TRBD2
clone_size: many
v_call: TRBV5-1
cdr3_nt: TGCGCCAGCAGCCCCGTAGCGGGAGATACCGGGGAGCTGTTTTTT
cdr3_aa: CASSPVAGDTGELFF

j_call: TRBJ2-2
d_call: NA
clone_size: NA
v_call: TRBV12-3/TRBV12-4
cdr3_nt: TGTGCCAGCAGTCGGACGGGAACCGGGGAGCTGTTTTTT
cdr3_aa: CASSRTGTGELFF

j_call: TRBJ2-2
d_call: NA
clone_size: NA
v_call: TRBV20-1
cdr3_nt: TGCAGTGTCTCACCCGATACGAACACCGGGGAGCTGTTTTTT
cdr3_aa: CSVSPDTNTGELFF

j_call: TRBJ2-4
d_call: TRBD2
clone_size: NA
v_call: TRBV20-1
cdr3_nt: TGTTCACTAGCGGGGAACAAAAACATTCAGTACTTC
cdr3_aa: CSLAGNKNIQYF

j_call: TRBJ2-7
d_call: NA
clone_size: NA
v_call: TRBV10-3
cdr3_nt: TGTGCCATCAGCCTTGGGGACCTCTACGAGCAGTACTTC
cdr3_aa: CAISLGDLYEQYF

j_call: TRBJ1-4
d_call: NA
clone_size: few
v_call: TRBV6-6
cdr3_nt: TGTGCCAGCATCGGTGGCACTCAAGAAAAACTGTTTTTT
cdr3_aa: CASIGGTQEKLFF

j_call: TRBJ2-3
d_call: TRBD1
clone_size: NA
v_call: TRBV2
cdr3_nt: TGTGCCAGCAGTGAAGGAACAGGGGTCTCGATCACAGATACGCAGTATTTT
cdr3_aa: CASSEGTGVSITDTQYF

j_call: TRBJ2-7
d_call: NA
clone_size: few
v_call: TRBV10-3
cdr3_nt: TGTGCCATCAGTGAGTCGACTGGAACCTACGAGCAGTACTTC
cdr3_aa: CAISESTGTYEQYF

j_call: TRBJ2-1
d_call: NA
clone_size: NA
v_call: TRBV7-9
cdr3_nt: TGTGCCAGCCCGACCGGGGAAGGCAGGAGCTCCTACAATGAGCAGTTCTTC
cdr3_aa: CASPTGEGRSSYNEQFF

j_call: TRBJ2-7
d_call: NA
clone_size: many
v_call: TRBV6-5
cdr3_nt: TGTGCCAGCAGTTACCCGGGACACTATTACGAGCAGTACTTC
cdr3_aa: CASSYPGHYYEQYF

j_call: TRBJ2-7
d_call: TRBD1
clone_size: few
v_call: TRBV27
cdr3_nt: TGTGCCAGCAATACTTACAGGGGTAGTGTCTACGAGCAGTACTTC
cdr3_aa: CASNTYRGSVYEQYF

j_call: TRBJ2-1
d_call: NA
clone_size: few
v_call: TRBV29-1
cdr3_nt: TGCAGCGTTGAGAGGGACTCCTACAATGAGCAGTTCTTC
cdr3_aa: CSVERDSYNEQFF

j_call: TRBJ2-1
d_call: NA
clone_size: NA
v_call: TRBV7-5
cdr3_nt: NA
cdr3_aa: CISVPEASPVFGLAGGYNEQFF

j_call: TRBJ1-4
d_call: NA
clone_size: many
v_call: TRBV4-1
cdr3_nt: TGCGCCAGCAGCCAATGGTACAGCCCGGGCGTTCTTGAAAAACTGTTTTTT
cdr3_aa: CASSQWYSPGVLEKLFF

j_call: TRBJ2-7
d_call: TRBD1
clone_size: many
v_call: TRBV12-3/TRBV12-4
cdr3_nt: TGTGCCAGCAGTTCCAGCCGGACAGGGAGAGAGCAGTACTTC
cdr3_aa: CASSSSRTGREQYF

j_call: TRBJ2-5
d_call: TRBD2
clone_size: NA
v_call: TRBV2
cdr3_nt: TGTGCCAGCAGTCCCGGTAGCGGGTCCCAAGAGACCCAGTACTTC
cdr3_aa: CASSPGSGSQETQYF

j_call: TRBJ2-1
d_call: TRBD2
clone_size: NA
v_call: TRBV20-1
cdr3_nt: TGCAGTGCTAGAGGCGTAGCGGGCCGAGGGTCCAATGAGCAGTTCTTC
cdr3_aa: CSARGVAGRGSNEQFF

j_call: TRBJ2-1
d_call: NA
clone_size: NA
v_call: TRBV27
cdr3_nt: TGTGCCAGCAGTCCGCTGGACGGAAAGGGGACTGAGCAGTTCTTC
cdr3_aa: CASSPLDGKGTEQFF

j_call: TRBJ2-2
d_call: TRBD2
clone_size: NA
v_call: TRBV7-2
cdr3_nt: TGTGCCAGCAGCTTATGGGGTAGCGGGAGCGGCACCGGGGAGCTGTTTTTT
cdr3_aa: CASSLWGSGSGTGELFF

j_call: TRBJ2-2
d_call: NA
clone_size: many
v_call: TRBV29-1
cdr3_nt: TGCAGCGTGACCGGGCGAGGCCACCGGGAGCTGTTTTTT
cdr3_aa: CSVTGRGHRELFF